The next 14 T cell receptor beta chains were all read from a single sample in a study of blood T cell repertoires in COVID-19. TCRdb's table, derived via immunoSEQ multiplex PCR, lists solely in-frame clones and lacks some. The data show 250,000 to 300,000 clones, about 89% seen once. Sample: PBMCs or T cells enriched from blood (not recorded which). The receptors derive from a human donor in a cohort exposed to, infected with or recovered from COVID-19 (not recorded which). The donor label of this sample is uncertain.

The chain combines TRBV27 with TRBJ1-1; 8 positions match TRBD1. The ends lost 4 bases at V and 4 bases at J; junction bases unmatched: 5. The CDR3 sequence is 14 residues long. Germline V CDR1 and CDR2: MNHEY, SMNVEV (reference sequence). This CDR3 is CASSSQGAGTEAFF. DNA for the CDR3: TGTGCCAGCAGTTCTCAGGGGGCAGGCACTGAAGCTTTCTTT.

The V and J genes are TRBV10-3 and TRBJ2-3; TRBD1 is a possible D gene (5 bases). Trimming cost V 10 bases and J 0 bases, with 14 bases left between them. The CDR3 length is 14 residues. Per the germline V gene, CDR1 is ENHRY and CDR2 is SYGVKD. Written as DNA, the CDR3 is TGTGCCAGCCGACAGCAGAGTAGCACAGATACGCAGTATTTT. As protein: CASRQQSSTDTQYF.

The rearrangement uses TRBV15 and TRBJ2-1, with D maybe TRBD1 (6 bases). Trimming took off 2 bases at V and 1 base at J, with 15 bases between the two ends. The germline V gene encodes CDR1 LNHNV and CDR2 YYDKDF (reference sequence). This CDR3 contains 17 residues. CDR3 loop: CATSRSKQGSSYNEQFF. CDR3 bases: TGTGCCACCAGCAGATCCAAACAGGGAAGTTCCTACAATGAGCAGTTCTTC.

The V gene is TRBV5-6, the J gene TRBJ1-2, with 7 bases lining up with TRBD1. There are 14 residues in the CDR3. V lost 4 bases to trimming and J lost 2 bases; unmatched junction nucleotides: 5. Per the germline V gene, CDR1 is SGHDT and CDR2 is YYEEEE. This CDR3 is CASSPVQGNYGYTF. DNA of the CDR3: TGTGCCAGCAGCCCTGTACAGGGGAACTATGGCTACACCTTC.

The chain uses TRBV29-1 and TRBJ1-5; D perhaps matches TRBD1 (5 bases). Per germline, CDR1 SQVTM and CDR2 ANQGSEA. Between the trimmed V and J ends, which lost 4 bases and 0 bases, there was a span of 13 bases. The CDR3 runs to 15 residues. The CDR3 DNA follows: TGCAGCGTTGGGTGGCGGGGGAATAGCAATCAGCCCCAGCATTTT. It translates to CSVGWRGNSNQPQHF.

The chain uses TRBV29-1 and TRBJ1-1, with D unclear. The germline V gene has CDR1 SQVTM and CDR2 ANQGSEA. The CDR3 consists of 10 residues. V lost 8 bases and J 3 bases, leaving 7 bases between the germline ends. The CDR3 DNA sequence: TGCAGCTCCCGGGACACTGAAGCTTTCTTT. Protein sequence: CSSRDTEAFF.

The genes are TRBV19 and TRBJ2-7; the match to TRBD2 covers 10 bases. CDR1 and CDR2 from the germline V gene are LNHDA and SQIVND (reference sequence). This CDR3 region has 15 residues. With 6 bases clipped from V and 6 bases from J, the junction kept 11 bases outside the gene matches. The DNA for the CDR3 is TGTGCCAGTAGCCAATTCGGGGCTAGCGGGGGCGAGCAGTACTTC. It yields the protein CASSQFGASGGEQYF.

The chain combines TRBV19 with TRBJ1-1; perhaps TRBD1 as D (5 bases). With 8 bases removed from V and 8 bases from J, the gap between germline ends came to 18 bases. The CDR3 has 13 amino acids. Germline V CDR1 and CDR2: LNHDA, SQIVND (reference sequence). The CDR3 coding sequence is TGTGCCAGTGGGGGGTCCGGGGGTATCGAAGCTTTCTTT. Its translation: CASGGSGGIEAFF.

The CDR3 DNA sequence: TGTGCCAGCAGTGAATTAATGGGCAGGGGGCGTGAGGGCTACACCTTC. Residues: CASSELMGRGREGYTF. The chain is built from TRBV25-1 and TRBJ1-2; 8 nucleotides match TRBD1. Trimming cost V 1 base and J 8 bases; bases outside gene matches: 12. CDR3 length equals 16 residues. CDR1 and CDR2 (germline): MGHDK, SYGVNS.

The DNA for the CDR3 is TGCGCCAGCAGGCGCGGGACTAGCGGGGGCCGGGAGACCCAGTACTTC. This translates into CASRRGTSGGRETQYF. This rearrangement joins TRBV5-1 to TRBJ2-5; 14 nucleotides agree with TRBD2. This CDR3 comprises 16 residues. With V trimmed by 5 bases and J by 5 bases, 8 bases remained unmatched. Germline lookup yields CDR1 SGHRS and CDR2 YFSETQ.

This clone occurred once. The genes are TRBV7-9 and TRBJ1-1; TRBD1 matches at 8 bases. There are 13 residues in the CDR3. The J segment lost 6 bases and the V segment lost 5 bases, leaving 5 bases of the junction unmatched. Germline CDR1 SEHNR, CDR2 FQNEAQ (reference sequence). The CDR3 loop is CASSPTGGAEAFF. In nucleotides, the CDR3 is TGTGCCAGCAGCCCCACAGGGGGGGCTGAAGCTTTCTTT.

The chain carries TRBV6-2 or TRBV6-3 and TRBJ2-4; TRBD1 matches at 7 bases. V lost 4 bases and J lost 3; bases outside the gene matches: 6. CDR1 and CDR2 (germline): MNHEY, SVGEGT. CDR3 length: 15 amino acids. The CDR3 bases are TGTGCCAGCAGTTCATTAGACAGGGTCAAAAACATTCAGTACTTC. It encodes CASSSLDRVKNIQYF.

CDR3 coding DNA: TGTGCCAGCAGTGATGTCGGAACAGGGCGTAGTGAAGCTTTCTTT. It translates to CASSDVGTGRSEAFF. This rearrangement joins TRBV25-1 to TRBJ1-1; D is possibly TRBD1 (6 bases). V lost 3 bases, J lost 7 bases, and 18 bases lay in between. In germline, CDR1 is MGHDK, CDR2 SYGVNS. CDR3 length equals 15 residues.

The V and J genes are TRBV5-6 and TRBJ1-2, with TRBD1 identical over 9 bases. The germline V gene encodes CDR1 SGHDT and CDR2 YYEEEE. The V segment lost 3 bases and the J segment 5 bases; nucleotides outside the gene matches: 2. This CDR3 contains 13 residues. CDR3: CASSSTGGYGYTF. CDR3 sequence (DNA): TGTGCCAGCAGCTCGACAGGGGGTTATGGCTACACCTTC.